This T cell receptor (beta chain) derives from a study of a mutant IDH1 vaccine in newly diagnosed glioma (dated by TCRdb to 2020 to 2022). Broadly, across the study: The approximately 30 treated patients were approximately 62% male and around 38% female, with a mean age of roughly 40 years. Before enrollment, most patients had been given radiochemotherapy with temozolomide as standard therapy, while the rest had received either radiotherapy alone or temozolomide alone. Peripheral blood was collected at six visits: V03 (baseline), V05, V07, V10, V12 and V13. Longitudinal TCRB deep sequencing was done for some 26 treated patients, wherever samples were available for exploratory analyses. Overall results and qualifications from the work: Changes in the top peripheral T cell clonotypes picked up by TCRB sequencing did not appear to be linked to pseudoprogression. Availability determined which PBMC samples were chosen for TCRB deep sequencing. It was noted by the authors that analyses of patient blood samples could not be reproduced owing to sample limitations. Vaccine-induced immune responses across multiple MHC alleles were detected in approximately 94% of patients.

A remark on this clone: Its antigen is currently not known. No clone much larger than this one lies a single base away; base qualities are absent.

Libraries were prepared through the immunoSEQ multiplex PCR assay. The hsTCRB Kit was used according to the manufacturer's protocol to amplify rearranged TCR beta chain sequences. Sequencing of TCRB libraries was carried out on an Illumina MiSeq. Per the original workflow: The proprietary platform of the kit vendor was used for demultiplexing, trimming and gene mapping. What TCRdb holds here is the immuneACCESS table cut down to in-frame rearrangements. Part of the clones is not present; checked against another copy, under half of the missing clones reflect an unresolved V gene, and the others are unexplained. That table supplies the V and J calls and clone size; D and trimming were determined from the DNA. The sample includes tens of thousands of clones, with around 90% observed a single time. The ten largest account for roughly 2.7% of the sample. The junction shows trimming of 2 bases on V and 9 bases on J, plus 11 bases between the germline ends. The germline V gene provides CDR1 LGHNA and CDR2 YSLEER. Reading from cysteine to phenylalanine, the CDR3 counts 13 amino acids. Of the read, only the CDR3 DNA is kept; its 39 bases are in frame from base 1.

The meaning of the sample's time point label: baseline, week 1 (first vaccination visit). What this sample's treatment or condition label stands for: pre-vaccination baseline after standard-of-care therapy. Donors had newly diagnosed WHO grade 3 or 4 IDH1-mutant astrocytomas with loss of nuclear ATRX. The samples were drawn from NOA16, a multicentre, single-arm, open-label phase I trial in Germany that tested a mutant IDH1 peptide vaccine in humans for the first time. Visit V03 blood draws served as the baseline sample for immunogenicity testing. The DNeasy Blood and Tissue Kit was used to extract genomic DNA from EDTA blood for TCRB sequencing.

This sequence was found in a middle-aged man with glioma. In this chain, TRBV4-3 is recombined with TRBJ2-1, and perhaps TRBD1 as D gene, on 6 matching bases. The specimen comprised PBMCs, sampled from a glioma patient treated with radiotherapy, temozolomide or both. The CDR3 protein is CASSQNRVFEQFF. The DNA is as follows: TGCGCCAGCAGCCAAAACAGGGTCTTTGAGCAGTTCTTC.